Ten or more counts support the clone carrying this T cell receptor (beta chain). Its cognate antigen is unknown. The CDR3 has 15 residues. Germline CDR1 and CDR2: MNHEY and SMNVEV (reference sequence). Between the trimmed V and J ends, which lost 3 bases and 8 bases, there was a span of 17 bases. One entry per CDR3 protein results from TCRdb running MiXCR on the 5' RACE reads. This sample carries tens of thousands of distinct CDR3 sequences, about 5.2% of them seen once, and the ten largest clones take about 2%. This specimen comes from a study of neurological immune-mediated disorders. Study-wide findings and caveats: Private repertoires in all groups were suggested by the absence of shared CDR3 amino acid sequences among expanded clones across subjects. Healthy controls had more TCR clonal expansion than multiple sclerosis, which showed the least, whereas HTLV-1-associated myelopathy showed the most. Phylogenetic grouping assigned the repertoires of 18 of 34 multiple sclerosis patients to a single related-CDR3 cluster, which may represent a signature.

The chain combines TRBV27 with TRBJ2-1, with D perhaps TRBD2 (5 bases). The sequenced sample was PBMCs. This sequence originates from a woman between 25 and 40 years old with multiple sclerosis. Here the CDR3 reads CASSFWPLGVDEQFF. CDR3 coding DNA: TGTGCCAGCAGTTTTTGGCCGCTCGGGGTCGATGAGCAGTTCTTC.